This is a list of T cell receptor beta chains from one sample in a study of blood T cell repertoires in COVID-19. The table came from immunoSEQ multiplex PCR; TCRdb's copy has only in-frame clones and leaves some out. The data show under 350,000 clones, 85% seen once. The material sequenced was peripheral blood. All receptors come from a human donor in a cohort sampled during active COVID-19. Both conserved end residues are trimmed from each CDR3.

>TRBV7-9
ASSYGFSGSTDTQY
>TRBV28
ATIGQIEAF
>TRBV5-5
ASSFRTTGYNEQF
>TRBV4-2
ASSQDLSAAGSYNEQF
>TRBV19
ASSGQLNQPQH
>TRBV10-3
AIGTSGVYEQY
>TRBV6-1
ASSETGLDYEQY
>TRBV7-2
ASSSPRGLAKNIQY
>TRBV3-1/TRBV3-2
ASSPRDRAYNEQF
>TRBV21-1
ASSNGQGDEQF
>TRBV19
ASKNSGGSSYNSPLH
>TRBV5-6
ASSFWTSGTQY
>TRBV3-1/TRBV3-2
ASSRRTEAF
>TRBV19
ASSPGLGIHNEQF
>TRBV28
ASSLGQFYGYT
>TRBV7-7
ASSFFPGLAGKTNTGELF
>TRBV6-6
ASSYEGLGTEAF
>TRBV12-3/TRBV12-4
ASMRDYGYT
>TRBV6-1
ASSEGGGGPVKQF
>TRBV4-1
ASRYAPVPGQDFYGYT
>TRBV12-3/TRBV12-4
ASSRQGSEKLF
>TRBV9
ASSASGLGNYEQY
>TRBV30
AWIPQPDSSYEQY
>TRBV5-6
ASSSLRAGEKLF
>TRBV11-2
ASRSINEQF
>TRBV4-1
ASSQGGGSQNTQY
>TRBV7-8
ASSLEFMNTEAF
>TRBV7-9
ASSLAGDTYEQY
>TRBV19
ASSTQTVGTDTQY
>TRBV5-4
ASSRTGSNEKLF
>TRBV2
ASSSLAGGTDTQY
>TRBV7-2
ASSPPTGANEQF
>TRBV28
ACRDRAYEQY
>TRBV7-9
ASSFEEEAF
>TRBV5-5
ASSFQRDNQPQH
>TRBV7-9
ASSSQTGANTEAF
>TRBV9
ASSVGDRANNEQF
>TRBV6-5
ASRTSGSLVDTQY
>TRBV24-1
ATSEGGGTDTQY
>TRBV28
ASSSLTDSLYEQY
>TRBV27
ASSLVHSAGGNQPQH
>TRBV27
ASSFMGARTEAF
>TRBV10-3
AISESSKRTSGHEQY
>TRBV14
ASSPGYNLPYEQY
>TRBV19
ASIDRARNSPLH
>TRBV28
ASSLQPGWGNTIY
>TRBV5-1
ASSLVSEETQY
>TRBV3-1/TRBV3-2
ASTHARLPYGYT
>TRBV25-1
ASSADGGFYYEQY
>TRBV21-1
ASSKGVLAGPYNEQF
>TRBV27
ASRRDLPNTGELF
>TRBV27
ASSSPGQGSYEQY
>TRBV6-5
ASSPGGRAYEQY
>TRBV7-2
ASSPPSGRGSEQF
>TRBV19
ASSILAGKGDEQF
>TRBV20-1
SASFPRSGLTDTQY
>TRBV9
ASSGQPGVSGYGYT